This is a list of T cell receptor beta chains from one sample in a study of T cells in Graves' hyperthyroidism and ophthalmopathy. TCRdb ran MiXCR on the multiplex PCR reads and lists one entry per CDR3 protein. The sample holds more than 550,000 distinct CDR3 sequences, just under 45% seen once. Sequenced input: peripheral blood or thyroid tissue (not recorded which). The receptor set was obtained from an adult man with Graves' disease, either hyperthyroidism or ophthalmopathy (not recorded which). CDR3s leave out the opening cysteine and the closing phenylalanine or tryptophan. The order of the fields is CDR3 length, V gene, J gene, CDR3 protein.

12,TRBV6-1,TRBJ2-2,ASMRTGSTGELF
12,TRBV6-6,TRBJ2-5,ASSSATGEETQY
13,TRBV20-1,TRBJ2-5,SARGTPSGQETQY
14,TRBV7-8,TRBJ1-2,ASMPGGRRANYGYT
13,TRBV7-9,TRBJ1-2,ASSLGTGSNYGYT
14,TRBV10-2,TRBJ1-6,ASSPQSRGENSPLH
10,TRBV7-9,TRBJ1-1,ASSLAQSEAF
13,TRBV7-2,TRBJ2-5,ASSSLAGVQETQY
13,TRBV15,-,ATSRARGDQETQY
11,TRBV12-3/TRBV12-4,TRBJ2-7,ASSTTGPYEQY
12,TRBV7-8,TRBJ1-6,ASSFQGGNSPLH
15,TRBV10-3,TRBJ2-6,AITGQGPPSGANVLT
12,TRBV29-1,TRBJ1-5,SVRNAGNNQPQH
14,TRBV11-3,TRBJ2-7,ASSLGPQGPGYEQY
12,TRBV10-3,TRBJ1-5,AISPTDVNQPQH
12,TRBV7-3,TRBJ2-5,ASSLTGRRETQY
14,TRBV7-9,TRBJ1-1,ASSFNRVRMNTEAF
12,TRBV25-1,TRBJ2-7,ASRKTGGSYEQY
11,TRBV19,TRBJ1-1,ASSYQGATEAF
15,TRBV29-1,TRBJ2-1,SATGLAGESSYNEQF
15,TRBV20-1,TRBJ2-7,SARPRERAGGPYEQY
13,TRBV24-1,TRBJ1-5,ATSGAGGSNQPQH
13,TRBV7-4,TRBJ2-5,ASSARGGTGETQY
10,TRBV19,TRBJ1-2,ATPGFGNGYT
15,TRBV6-5,TRBJ2-2,ASSYSTGQGLTGELF
14,TRBV19,TRBJ1-5,ATAAGEIGRNQPQH
13,TRBV2,TRBJ1-2,ASTSEEGMAYGYT
13,TRBV25-1,TRBJ1-3,ASSDDRGLVNTIY
14,TRBV2,TRBJ1-4,ASSPGTARANEKLF
12,TRBV29-1,TRBJ1-5,SVAPWGVNQPQH
12,TRBV12-3/TRBV12-4,TRBJ2-2,ASRRGKDTGELF
13,TRBV12-3/TRBV12-4,TRBJ1-1,ASSPPSPISTEAF
16,TRBV10-3,TRBJ1-1,AIKGGSNRGVGNTEAF
10,TRBV6-1,TRBJ1-2,ASSPRTAGYT
13,TRBV9,TRBJ1-1,ASSVGTGVNTEAF
13,TRBV7-9,TRBJ2-7,ASSLTGTGDYEQY
12,TRBV29-1,TRBJ2-7,SIRTSGSTYEQY
15,TRBV7-2,TRBJ2-2,ASSLSVQGAGTGELF
10,TRBV20-1,TRBJ2-5,SAQVDQETQY
11,TRBV7-9,TRBJ1-2,ARAHTNIYGYT
9,TRBV10-1,TRBJ1-5,ARGIVETQH
13,TRBV5-1,TRBJ2-5,ASSLSGDRVETQY
9,TRBV29-1,TRBJ1-5,SQGHNQPQH
14,TRBV11-2,TRBJ2-2,ASSQQAGPNTGELF
13,TRBV2,TRBJ1-5,ASSPTGESNQPQH
13,TRBV12-3/TRBV12-4,TRBJ1-2,ASSLGHLQARGYT
13,TRBV7-2,TRBJ2-7,ASSQTGLRDYEQY
12,TRBV6-1,TRBJ1-5,ASSEGTHSEPQH
12,TRBV7-2,TRBJ1-4,ASSPPQGREKLF
13,TRBV11-2,TRBJ1-1,ASSRAGQGNTEAF
14,TRBV10-2,TRBJ1-1,ASSVAPKPRRTEAF
14,TRBV2,TRBJ2-7,ASNGPGTAISYEQY
15,TRBV24-1,TRBJ1-1,ATSDAPGQGAIAEAF
12,TRBV7-2,TRBJ1-3,ASSRDRGGNTIY
12,TRBV29-1,TRBJ1-1,SPAFSGEGTEAF
13,TRBV7-9,TRBJ2-7,ASSVTGQGVHEQY
13,TRBV2,TRBJ2-5,ASSETGTGQETQY
10,TRBV6-5,TRBJ1-1,ASSYSGSEAF
11,TRBV29-1,TRBJ2-7,SVESGVVDEQY
11,TRBV19,TRBJ1-2,ASKGPPHYGYT